These T cell receptor beta chains were read from a single sample in a study of shared clonotypes between healthy human individuals. Sequencing used immunoSEQ multiplex PCR; TCRdb keeps in-frame clones, though not all of them. The sample has millions of clones, 85% to 95% seen once. Sequencing was done on a sample of naive CD4+ T cells from PBMCs. These receptors all stem from a man aged 18 to 29 in good health. Some clones in this sample may be carry-over from other donors' samples. Each CDR3 is given with its conserved first and last residue. D genes are given only for firm matches. Clone size is given for some rows only: seen once, a few or many times, or a class if the clone is expanded.

j_gene,abundance,d_gene,v_gene,CDR3aa,CDR3nt
TRBJ1-2,few,TRBD1,TRBV2,CASRETGDRGYTF,TGTGCCAGCAGAGAGACAGGGGACCGCGGCTACACCTTC
TRBJ2-5,.,TRBD1,TRBV5-1,CASSLGQVLQETQYF,TGCGCCAGCAGCCTCGGACAGGTATTACAAGAGACCCAGTACTTC
TRBJ1-4,few,.,TRBV5-1,CASSLTTTNEKLFF,TGCGCCAGCAGCTTGACTACAACTAATGAAAAACTGTTTTTT
TRBJ1-4,.,.,TRBV10-3,CAISDSRTGGEKLFF,TGTGCCATCAGTGACAGCCGGACCGGAGGTGAAAAACTGTTTTTT
TRBJ2-7,.,.,TRBV2,CASSVGATTEQYF,TGTGCCAGCAGTGTGGGAGCCACCACCGAGCAGTACTTC
TRBJ1-5,.,TRBD1,TRBV30,CAWNTGTGISGQPQHF,TGTGCCTGGAACACCGGGACAGGTATCTCGGGCCAGCCCCAGCATTTT
TRBJ2-1,.,TRBD2,TRBV7-2,CASSSQQGGTSGTDEQFF,TGTGCCAGCAGCTCCCAACAGGGGGGGACTAGCGGGACGGATGAGCAGTTCTTC
TRBJ1-1,.,.,TRBV6-1,CASSGSPPWNTEAFF,TGTGCCAGCAGTGGCAGCCCTCCGTGGAACACTGAAGCTTTCTTT
TRBJ1-5,.,.,TRBV6-5,CASSPGAGSNQPQHF,TGTGCCAGCAGTCCCGGGGCAGGGTCCAATCAGCCCCAGCATTTT
TRBJ1-2,.,.,TRBV4-2,CASSQVGSLGNGYTF,TGTGCCAGCAGCCAAGTCGGCTCGCTAGGGAATGGCTACACCTTC
TRBJ2-2,.,.,TRBV5-1,CASSFIGTGELFF,TGCGCCAGCAGCTTCATAGGCACCGGGGAGCTGTTTTTT
TRBJ1-1,.,.,TRBV10-3,CAIRGENTEAFF,TGTGCCATCAGAGGGGAAAACACTGAAGCTTTCTTT
TRBJ2-3,.,TRBD2,TRBV27,CASSPSTSLHTDTQYF,TGTGCCAGCAGTCCGTCGACTAGCCTCCACACAGATACGCAGTATTTT
TRBJ1-5,.,.,TRBV4-1,CASSQEGDQPQHF,TGCGCCAGCAGCCAGGAAGGAGATCAGCCCCAGCATTTT
TRBJ1-5,.,TRBD1,TRBV4-3,CASSTDRLAQPQHF,TGCGCCAGCAGCACGGACAGGCTAGCTCAGCCCCAGCATTTT
TRBJ1-2,.,.,TRBV19,CASSILPGYGYTF,TGTGCCAGTAGTATTCTGCCAGGCTATGGCTACACCTTC
TRBJ2-1,once,.,TRBV11-2,CASSLGSSYNEQFF,TGTGCCAGCAGCTTGGGCAGCTCCTACAATGAGCAGTTCTTC
TRBJ2-1,.,TRBD1,TRBV7-2,CASSRTGGSYNEQFF,TGTGCCAGCAGCCGGACAGGGGGCTCCTACAATGAGCAGTTCTTC
TRBJ1-2,.,.,TRBV5-4,CASSLEDPGREGGYTF,TGTGCCAGCAGCTTGGAGGACCCGGGGAGGGAAGGGGGCTACACCTTC
TRBJ2-2,.,.,TRBV28,CASSSTNRLRTTGELFF,TGTGCCAGCAGCTCAACCAACAGGCTCCGGACCACCGGGGAGCTGTTTTTT
TRBJ2-1,.,TRBD1,TRBV5-8,CASSLFGTGRSNEQFF,TGTGCCAGCAGCTTGTTCGGGACAGGGAGGTCCAATGAGCAGTTCTTC
TRBJ1-1,.,.,TRBV11-2,CASRRTGNTEAFF,TGTGCCAGCCGACGGACGGGGAACACTGAAGCTTTCTTT
TRBJ2-7,.,.,TRBV27,CASSLRDTGVGEQYF,TGTGCCAGCAGTCTCCGGGACACGGGAGTTGGGGAGCAGTACTTC
TRBJ1-1,once,TRBD1,TRBV19,CASNHPDRLSNTEAFF,TGTGCCAGTAATCATCCGGACAGGCTTTCGAACACTGAAGCTTTCTTT
TRBJ1-1,.,.,TRBV27,CASSSQANTEAFF,TGTGCCAGCAGTTCCCAGGCGAACACTGAAGCTTTCTTT
TRBJ1-5,.,.,TRBV2,CASKQDYSNQPQHF,TGTGCCAGTAAACAGGATTATAGCAATCAGCCCCAGCATTTT
TRBJ2-1,.,TRBD2,TRBV9,CASSVAGLAGREQFF,TGTGCCAGCAGCGTGGCGGGACTAGCGGGACGGGAGCAGTTCTTC
TRBJ2-7,.,TRBD2,TRBV28,CASRPGLDYEQYF,TGTGCCAGCAGGCCGGGACTAGACTACGAGCAGTACTTC
TRBJ2-2,once,.,TRBV29-1,CSVQPSGVTGELFF,TGCAGCGTTCAACCGTCGGGGGTCACCGGGGAGCTGTTTTTT
TRBJ2-4,.,.,TRBV19,CASSAVDIQGNIQYF,TGTGCCAGTTCTGCAGTCGATATCCAAGGGAACATTCAGTACTTC
TRBJ2-5,.,TRBD1,TRBV18,CASSYGQGAAETQYF,TGTGCCAGCTCCTATGGACAGGGGGCCGCGGAGACCCAGTACTTC
TRBJ2-7,once,TRBD2,TRBV29-1,CSIRTSGSSYEQYF,TGCAGCATCCGGACTAGCGGGAGTTCCTACGAGCAGTACTTC
TRBJ1-3,.,.,TRBV5-1,CASSLDPTGNTIYF,TGCGCCAGCAGCTTGGACCCAACGGGAAACACCATATATTTT
TRBJ2-1,.,.,TRBV5-1,CASSSGETYNEQFF,TGCGCCAGCAGTTCGGGGGAGACCTACAATGAGCAGTTCTTC
TRBJ1-2,.,.,TRBV5-1,CASSLWSGVGEDLGYTF,TGCGCCAGCAGCTTGTGGTCTGGCGTCGGGGAAGATTTGGGCTACACCTTC
TRBJ1-1,.,.,TRBV5-1,CASSVGGREEAFF,TGCGCCAGCAGCGTCGGAGGGAGAGAAGAAGCTTTCTTT
TRBJ2-3,.,TRBD2,TRBV10-3,CAISESTSGTDTQYF,TGTGCCATCAGTGAGTCGACTAGCGGCACAGATACGCAGTATTTT